The 22 T cell receptor beta chains below come from one sample, sequenced in a study of shared clonotypes between healthy human individuals. TCRdb keeps only in-frame clones here, not all; method: immunoSEQ multiplex PCR. The sample shows about 480,000 clones, about 79% of them seen only once. Sequencing used PBMCs. The source is a woman aged 40 to 49 in good health. Some clones in this sample may be carry-over from other donors' samples.

This sequence joins TRBV30 and TRBJ2-7, with D tentatively TRBD1 (5 bases). CDR1 is GTSNPN and CDR2 is SVGIG in the germline V gene (reference sequence). Trimming pared 2 bases from V and 2 bases from J, leaving 10 bases between. This CDR3 spans 13 amino acids. CDR3 region: CAWSLDSAYEQYF. The CDR3 region has the DNA TGTGCCTGGAGTCTCGACAGCGCCTACGAGCAGTACTTC. Variable domain in full (rest from reference TRBV30 and TRBJ2-7): SQTIHQWPATLVQPVGSPLSLECTVEGTSNPNLYWYRQAAGRGLQLLFYSVGIGQISSEVPQNLSASRPQDRQFILSSKKLLLSDSGFYLCAWSLDSAYEQYFGPGTRLTVT.

J is TRBJ2-1 and V is TRBV5-1, with 9 bases aligning to TRBD1. The junction had 15 bases not matched to a gene; V was cut back by 4 bases and J by 7 bases. CDR3 length: 17 amino acids. Looked up from germline, CDR1 is SGHRS and CDR2 is YFSETQ. DNA of the CDR3: TGCGCCAGCAGCCCTGGACCGGGCAGGGGACAGGGTAATGAGCAGTTCTTC. It encodes CASSPGPGRGQGNEQFF.

This chain links TRBV28 with TRBJ2-5, with 12 positions matching TRBD2. Germline assignment: CDR1 MDHEN and CDR2 SYDVKM. V lost 3 bases, J lost 5 bases, and 7 bases stayed unmatched. This CDR3 has 16 residues. CDR3 sequence reads: CASSFRASGRVETQYF. As DNA, the CDR3 is TGTGCCAGCAGTTTTCGGGCTAGCGGGAGGGTTGAGACCCAGTACTTC. The full variable domain, its missing parts supplied by reference TRBV28 and TRBJ2-5, is DVKVTQSSRYLVKRTGEKVFLECVQDMDHENMFWYRQDPGLGLRLIYFSYDVKMKEKGDIPEGYSVSREKKERFSLILESASTNQTSMYLCASSFRASGRVETQYFGPGTRLLVL.

A word on this clone: This same CDR3 is encoded by further DNA sequences in the sample. This sequence joins TRBV9 and TRBJ1-3, with 7 bases lining up with TRBD1. CDR3 length: 14 amino acids. Germline-derived CDR1 and CDR2 are SGDLS and YYNGEE. The V and J ends lost 3 bases and 0 bases, in that order; junction bases with no gene match: 0. The CDR3 DNA sequence: TGTGCCAGCAGCGGGGACAGCTCTGGAAACACCATATATTTT. Its protein product is CASSGDSSGNTIYF.

V is TRBV30 and J is TRBJ1-1, with unresolved D. The germline gives CDR1 GTSNPN, CDR2 SVGIG (reference sequence). The CDR3 consists of 15 residues. V lost 0 bases, J lost 1 base, and 12 bases lay in between. CDR3 sequence (DNA): TGTGCCTGGAGTGTAATAAGACGGCAGAACACTGAAGCTTTCTTT. As protein: CAWSVIRRQNTEAFF. Full variable domain (outside the CDR3, taken from reference TRBV30 and TRBJ1-1): SQTIHQWPATLVQPVGSPLSLECTVEGTSNPNLYWYRQAAGRGLQLLFYSVGIGQISSEVPQNLSASRPQDRQFILSSKKLLLSDSGFYLCAWSVIRRQNTEAFFGQGTRLTVV.

The V call is TRBV10-2, the J call TRBJ2-3, with 13 bases aligning to TRBD2. The V gene's germline CDR1 is WSHSY and CDR2 SAAADI. CDR3 length equals 16 residues. J lost 4 bases, V lost 6 bases, and 7 bases had no gene match. The CDR3 sequence: CASSASTSGRADTQYF. In DNA form, the CDR3 reads TGCGCCAGCAGCGCCAGTACTAGCGGGAGGGCAGATACGCAGTATTTT.

Regarding this clone: The same CDR3 can be traced to other DNA sequences in this sample. The gene calls are TRBV18 and TRBJ2-2; 9 bases align to TRBD2. This CDR3 region has 15 residues. V dropped 2 bases and J dropped 5; count of bases not matched to a gene: 3. In germline, CDR1 is KGHSH, CDR2 LQKENI. CDR3: CASSPETSGTGELFF. DNA of the CDR3: TGTGCCAGCTCACCAGAGACTAGCGGAACCGGGGAGCTGTTTTTT.

Worth noting for this clone: The same CDR3 also results from other DNA sequences found in this sample. This chain joins TRBV30 and TRBJ1-6; D is possibly TRBD1 (5 bases). This CDR3 contains 16 residues. Trimming pared 2 bases from V and 4 bases from J, leaving 15 bases between. Germline V CDR1 and CDR2: GTSNPN, SVGIG (reference sequence). The CDR3 sequence: CAWSPLDSFYNSPLHF. DNA of the CDR3: TGTGCCTGGAGTCCTCTAGACAGCTTTTATAATTCACCCCTCCACTTT.

The genes are TRBV27 and TRBJ2-5, with D maybe TRBD1 (6 bases). Trimming stripped 6 bases from V and 0 bases from J, with 14 bases between. The CDR3 contains 15 residues. Per the germline V gene, CDR1 is MNHEY and CDR2 is SMNVEV (reference sequence). This chain's CDR3 is CASRVRRDNQETQYF. CDR3 nucleotide sequence: TGTGCCAGCAGGGTTCGACGGGACAACCAAGAGACCCAGTACTTC.

At least ten counts were recorded for this clone. The same CDR3 can be traced to other DNA sequences in this sample. The V and J genes are TRBV5-1 and TRBJ1-5, with no clear D. The CDR3 runs to 14 residues. V shed 1 base and J shed 2 bases, with 7 bases lying between them. The germline V gene has CDR1 SGHRS and CDR2 YFSETQ. DNA for the CDR3: TGCGCCAGCAGCTTGTCAGGAGGCAATCAGCCCCAGCATTTT. It codes for CASSLSGGNQPQHF.

The chain has TRBV5-1 and TRBJ2-1; 7 bases align to TRBD1. The junction had 5 bases not matched to a gene; V was cut back by 5 bases and J by 3 bases. The CDR3 has 14 amino acids. The V gene's germline CDR1 is SGHRS and CDR2 YFSETQ. CDR3 coding DNA: TGCGCCAGCAGTTGGGGACAGAACTACAATGAGCAGTTCTTC. Its protein is CASSWGQNYNEQFF.

The chain carries TRBV10-3 and TRBJ1-2, with 7 bases identical to TRBD1. This CDR3 has 15 residues. CDR1 is ENHRY and CDR2 is SYGVKD in the germline V gene. Trimming removed 5 bases from V and 2 bases from J; junction bases left unmatched: 8. DNA of the CDR3: TGTGCCATCAGTTATGACAGGGATAACAACTATGGCTACACCTTC. Its protein product is CAISYDRDNNYGYTF.

The chain recombines TRBV10-3 with TRBJ1-1; 8 positions agree with TRBD1. The CDR3 has 15 residues. Trimming removed 3 bases from V and 2 bases from J; junction bases left unmatched: 5. Germline CDR1 and CDR2: ENHRY and SYGVKD. The DNA of the CDR3 is TGTGCCATCAGTGACTGGACAGGGACTAACACTGAAGCTTTCTTT. This translates into CAISDWTGTNTEAFF.

This rearrangement joins TRBV29-1 to TRBJ2-5, with 8 bases aligning to TRBD1. After removal of 6 bases from V and 4 bases from J, the junction contained 10 bases not matched to a gene. Per germline, CDR1 SQVTM and CDR2 ANQGSEA. CDR3 length equals 14 residues. The CDR3 coding sequence is TGCAGCGTACTTAGACAGGGGAGACGAGAGACCCAGTACTTC. It codes for CSVLRQGRRETQYF.

This chain joins TRBV9 and TRBJ2-2, with 8 bases that match TRBD1. V shed 0 bases and J 5 bases; nucleotides not matched to a gene: 6. Germline V gene data show CDR1 as SGDLS and CDR2 as YYNGEE. The CDR3 has 16 residues. The CDR3 spells CASSVGTGPVTGELFF. The CDR3 nucleotides are TGTGCCAGCAGCGTAGGGACAGGGCCCGTGACCGGGGAGCTGTTTTTT.

This sequence joins TRBV5-4 and TRBJ2-3, with D uncertain. The CDR3 sequence is 15 residues long. With 4 bases removed from V and 0 bases from J, the gap between germline ends came to 12 bases. Germline V gene data show CDR1 as SGHNT and CDR2 as YYREEE (reference sequence). CDR3 DNA sequence: TGTGCCAGCAGCCTTAGCAGCCTCAGCACAGATACGCAGTATTTT. Amino acid sequence: CASSLSSLSTDTQYF.

V usage is TRBV2 and J usage is TRBJ2-3; weak D call: TRBD2 (6 bases). The germline V gene encodes CDR1 SNHLY and CDR2 FYNNEI. The CDR3 runs 13 residues. V was cut by 4 bases and J by 4 bases, with 9 bases left in between. The chain's CDR3 is CASSVGSADTQYF. Here the CDR3 DNA reads TGTGCCAGCAGTGTCGGGAGTGCAGATACGCAGTATTTT.

This chain connects TRBV2 to TRBJ1-1, with unresolved D. Germline CDR1 SNHLY, CDR2 FYNNEI. Trimming removed 7 bases from V and 5 bases from J, with 20 bases in between. This CDR3 contains 15 residues. This CDR3 is CASTEARARRTEAFF. The CDR3 bases are TGTGCCAGCACCGAAGCGAGGGCCCGGAGAACTGAAGCTTTCTTT.

This chain uses TRBV28 with TRBJ1-3, with D uncertain. Per germline, CDR1 MDHEN and CDR2 SYDVKM. The CDR3 contains 14 residues. Trimming shortened V by 3 bases and J by 3 bases, and 9 bases separated the two germline ends. The CDR3 loop is CASSFSGFGNTIYF. In DNA, the CDR3 is TGTGCCAGCAGTTTCTCGGGGTTTGGAAACACCATATATTTT.

The chain links TRBV7-2 to TRBJ1-1; D unclear. Deletions cut 2 bases from V and 0 bases from J, with 7 bases between. The CDR3 runs 14 residues. From germline, CDR1 is SGHTA and CDR2 FQGNSA. CDR3 sequence: CASSLPKLNTEAFF. The CDR3 DNA is TGTGCCAGCAGCTTACCCAAGCTGAACACTGAAGCTTTCTTT.

This rearrangement joins TRBV7-9 to TRBJ2-7; D unclear. The CDR3 loop spans 12 amino acids. Germline CDR1 reads SEHNR; CDR2 reads FQNEAQ (reference sequence). V lost 5 bases to trimming and J lost 0 bases, with 5 bases between them. CDR3 bases: TGTGCCAGCAGCCCCCGCTCCTACGAGCAGTACTTC. Encoded protein: CASSPRSYEQYF.

The rearrangement joins TRBV9 to TRBJ1-1; no clear D. There are 14 residues in the CDR3. Trimming removed 0 bases at V and 5 bases at J, with 11 bases between. CDR1 and CDR2 from the germline V gene are SGDLS and YYNGEE. DNA for the CDR3: TGTGCCAGCAGCGTAGATATCAGACGAACTGAAGCTTTCTTT. Translated, it gives CASSVDIRRTEAFF.